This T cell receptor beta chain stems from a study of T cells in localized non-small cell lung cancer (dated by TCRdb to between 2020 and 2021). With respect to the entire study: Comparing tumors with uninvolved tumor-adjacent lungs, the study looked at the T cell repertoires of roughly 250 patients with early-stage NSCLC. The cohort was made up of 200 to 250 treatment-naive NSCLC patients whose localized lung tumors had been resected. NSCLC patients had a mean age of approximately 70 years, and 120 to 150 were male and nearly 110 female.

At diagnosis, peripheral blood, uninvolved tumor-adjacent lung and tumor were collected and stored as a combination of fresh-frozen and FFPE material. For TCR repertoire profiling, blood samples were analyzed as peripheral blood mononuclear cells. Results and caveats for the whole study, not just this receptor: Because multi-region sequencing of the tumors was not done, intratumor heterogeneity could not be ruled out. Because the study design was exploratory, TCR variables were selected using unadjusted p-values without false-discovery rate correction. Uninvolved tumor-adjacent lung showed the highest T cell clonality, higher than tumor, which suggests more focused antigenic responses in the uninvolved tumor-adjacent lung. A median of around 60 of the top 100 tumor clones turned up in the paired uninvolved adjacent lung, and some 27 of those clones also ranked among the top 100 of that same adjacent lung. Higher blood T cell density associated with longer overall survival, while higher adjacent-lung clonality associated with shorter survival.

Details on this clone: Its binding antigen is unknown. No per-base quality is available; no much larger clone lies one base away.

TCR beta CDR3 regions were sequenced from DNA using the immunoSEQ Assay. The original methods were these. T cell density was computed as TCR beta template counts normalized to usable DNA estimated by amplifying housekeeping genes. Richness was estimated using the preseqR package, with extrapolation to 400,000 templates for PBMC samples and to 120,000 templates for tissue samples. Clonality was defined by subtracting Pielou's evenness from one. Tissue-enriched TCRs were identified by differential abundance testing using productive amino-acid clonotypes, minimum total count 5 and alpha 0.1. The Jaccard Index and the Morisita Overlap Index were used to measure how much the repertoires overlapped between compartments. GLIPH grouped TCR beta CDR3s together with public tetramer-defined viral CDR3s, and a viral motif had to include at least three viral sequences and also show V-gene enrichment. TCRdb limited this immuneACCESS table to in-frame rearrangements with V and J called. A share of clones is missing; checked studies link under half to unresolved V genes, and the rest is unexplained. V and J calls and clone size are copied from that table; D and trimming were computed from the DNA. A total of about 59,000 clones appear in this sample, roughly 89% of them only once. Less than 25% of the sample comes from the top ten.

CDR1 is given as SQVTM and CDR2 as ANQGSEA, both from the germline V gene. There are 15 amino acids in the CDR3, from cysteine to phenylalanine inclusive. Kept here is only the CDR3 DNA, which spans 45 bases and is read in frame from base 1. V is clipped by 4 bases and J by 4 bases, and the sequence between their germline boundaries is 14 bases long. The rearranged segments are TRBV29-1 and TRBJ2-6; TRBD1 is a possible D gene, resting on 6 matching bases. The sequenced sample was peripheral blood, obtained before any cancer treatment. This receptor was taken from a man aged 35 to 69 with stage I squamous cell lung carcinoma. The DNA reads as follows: TGCAGCGTTGTACCACAGGGCGGCGGGGCCAACGTCCTGACTTTC. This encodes CSVVPQGGGANVLTF.